These T cell receptor beta chains were read from a single sample in a study of shared clonotypes between healthy human individuals. Here immunoSEQ multiplex PCR was the method, and the copy in TCRdb shows in-frame clones only, minus some. Seen here are nearly 750,000 clones, approximately 77% observed once, and the top ten hold under 2%. The source material was memory CD4+ T cells sorted from blood. The receptors were sampled from a woman aged 25 to 39 in good health. CDR3s include the opening cysteine and the closing phenylalanine or tryptophan. A D gene is named only where the DNA matches it firmly. The size of a clone is reported for some rows only, either as once, few or many, or as a class for expanded clones.

TRBJ2-7 | TRBD2 | once | TRBV7-3 | TGTGCCAGCGGCGGACTAGCGGGCATGCGGTACGAGCAGTACTTC | CASGGLAGMRYEQYF
TRBJ1-4 | TRBD1 | NA | TRBV6-1 | TGTGCCAGCAGTGAGACGACAGGGTTCGGGGAAAAACTGTTTTTT | CASSETTGFGEKLFF
TRBJ2-5 | NA | NA | TRBV15 | TGTGCCACCAGCGGGACCGCGAAAGAGACCCAGTACTTC | CATSGTAKETQYF
TRBJ2-7 | TRBD1 | NA | TRBV10-1 | TGCGCCAGCAGTGAGGCGGGACAGGGGGTCTACGAGCAGTACTTC | CASSEAGQGVYEQYF
TRBJ2-2 | NA | few | TRBV6-6 | TGTGCCAGCGGGTTCACCGGGGAGCTGTTTTTT | CASGFTGELFF
TRBJ1-4 | NA | NA | TRBV7-9 | TGTGCCAGCAGCTTAGCGGGGGGAATTTATGAAAAACTGTTTTTT | CASSLAGGIYEKLFF
TRBJ2-5 | TRBD1 | NA | TRBV27 | TGTGCCACAGCTCCGGGACAGGGAGGGGGGACCCAGTACTTC | CATAPGQGGGTQYF
TRBJ1-2 | NA | NA | TRBV28 | TGTGCCAGCAGTACCAGGGACTATGGCTACACCTTC | CASSTRDYGYTF
TRBJ1-1 | TRBD1 | few | TRBV11-2 | TGTGCCAGCAGCTTCACCAGGGGGCGGGTGAACACTGAAGCTTTCTTT | CASSFTRGRVNTEAFF
TRBJ2-3 | NA | NA | TRBV11-2 | TGTGCCAGCAGCTTAGATCGGTGGGATACGCAGTATTTT | CASSLDRWDTQYF
TRBJ2-1 | NA | few | TRBV7-9 | TGTGCCAGCAGCTTAGCGCGGGGCGGAAGCTCCTACAATGAGCAGTTCTTC | CASSLARGGSSYNEQFF
TRBJ2-2 | TRBD2 | NA | TRBV29-1 | TGCAGCGTTCGAGCGGGAGGTGATTCCGGGGAGCTGTTTTTT | CSVRAGGDSGELFF
TRBJ1-4 | NA | few | TRBV2 | TGTGCCAGCAGTGAAATCGGCAGGGGAAATGAAAAACTGTTTTTT | CASSEIGRGNEKLFF
TRBJ2-3 | TRBD2 | NA | TRBV5-4 | TGTGCCAGCAGCCATCAGCGGGAGGGCCCCATCACGCAGTATTTT | CASSHQREGPITQYF
TRBJ1-1 | NA | once | TRBV6-1 | TGTGCCACCTCAGGGGCAATGAACACTGAAGCTTTCTTT | CATSGAMNTEAFF
TRBJ2-7 | NA | NA | TRBV6-6 | TGTGCCAGCAGGCAAGGCCAAGCAGGGAGACCCTACGAGCAGTACTTC | CASRQGQAGRPYEQYF
TRBJ2-1 | NA | NA | TRBV20-1 | TGCAGTGTGGCAACAGACAATGAGCAGTTCTTC | CSVATDNEQFF
TRBJ1-2 | NA | few | TRBV28 | TGTGCCAGCAGCAATTGGAGCTATGGCTACACCTTC | CASSNWSYGYTF
TRBJ1-4 | NA | few | TRBV18 | TGTGCCAGCTCACTACGTGTCGTCCGGGGTGAAAAACTGTTTTTT | CASSLRVVRGEKLFF
TRBJ2-7 | NA | once | TRBV9 | TGTGCCAGCAGCGTAGGGAGGGGGCAAGGGTACGAGCAGTACTTC | CASSVGRGQGYEQYF
TRBJ1-1 | NA | NA | TRBV11-2 | TGTGCCAGCAAGCTTGGGAGAAACACTGAAGCTTTCTTT | CASKLGRNTEAFF
TRBJ2-1 | TRBD1 | NA | TRBV7-2 | TGTGCCAGCAGCAGGGGACAGGGGACGTACAATGAGCAGTTCTTC | CASSRGQGTYNEQFF
TRBJ2-7 | NA | NA | TRBV30 | TGTGCCTGGGGTTTCGGGGAATACGAGCAGTACTTC | CAWGFGEYEQYF
TRBJ2-7 | NA | NA | TRBV6-1 | TGTGCCAGCAGTGAAGCGGCCAGGGGCTACGAGCAGTACTTC | CASSEAARGYEQYF
TRBJ1-5 | NA | NA | TRBV7-9 | TGTGCCAGCAGCGAGAAAACAGGGACTCAGCCCCAGCATTTT | CASSEKTGTQPQHF
TRBJ2-1 | TRBD2 | many | TRBV7-6 | TGTGCCAGCAGCCCCAGGCCCCCTAGCGGAGATTACAATGAGCAGTTCTTC | CASSPRPPSGDYNEQFF
TRBJ2-5 | TRBD2 | NA | TRBV18 | TGTGCCAGCTCACGAGCGGCGGCTGAGGGACTAGCGGAAGAGACCCAGTACTTC | CASSRAAAEGLAEETQYF
TRBJ2-7 | TRBD2 | NA | TRBV5-4 | TGTGCCAGCAGACCTAGCGGGTCCTCCTACGAGCAGTACTTC | CASRPSGSSYEQYF
TRBJ1-2 | NA | few | TRBV30 | TGTGCCTGGTCTAGGACAGCGACTACCTATGGCTACACCTTC | CAWSRTATTYGYTF
TRBJ1-4 | NA | NA | TRBV5-1 | TGCGCCAGCAGGGGCAGGGAGAATGAAAAACTGTTTTTT | CASRGRENEKLFF
TRBJ2-1 | NA | NA | TRBV15 | TGTGCCACCAGCAGAGAAGGGGTAAGCTCCTACAATGAGCAGTTCTTC | CATSREGVSSYNEQFF
TRBJ1-4 | TRBD1 | NA | TRBV28 | TGTGCCAGCAGTTTACAGGGGGATTACGAAGAAAAACTGTTTTTT | CASSLQGDYEEKLFF
TRBJ2-5 | TRBD1 | NA | TRBV30 | TGTGCCTCGACAGGGGGAGAGACCCAGTACTTC | CASTGGETQYF
TRBJ2-1 | NA | NA | TRBV2 | TGTGCCAGCACGGCGCAGAGGGGCAATGAGCAGTTCTTC | CASTAQRGNEQFF
TRBJ2-2 | NA | NA | TRBV7-6 | TGTGCCAGCAGCGTGGGACACCCCCGGGTGACGGGGGAGCTGTTTTTT | CASSVGHPRVTGELFF
TRBJ1-1 | NA | few | TRBV4-1 | TGCGCCAGCAGCCAAGGGGCCACTGAAGCTTTCTTT | CASSQGATEAFF
TRBJ2-7 | TRBD1 | many | TRBV28 | TGTGCCAGCAGGGGGACAGGGGTTACGAAGCAGTACTTC | CASRGTGVTKQYF
TRBJ1-3 | NA | NA | TRBV19 | TGTGCCAGTAGCAACCAAAGGTGGGGCGGTGGAAACACCATATATTTT | CASSNQRWGGGNTIYF
TRBJ2-1 | NA | NA | TRBV5-1 | TGCGCCAGCAGCCTGTCTGAGGGCTATGAGCAGTTCTTC | CASSLSEGYEQFF
TRBJ2-2 | NA | few | TRBV15 | TGTGCCACCAGCAGAGATCGGGGAGGCACCGGGGAGCTGTTTTTT | CATSRDRGGTGELFF
TRBJ1-4 | NA | NA | TRBV2 | TGTGCCAGCAGTGACGGGGGGGCCTCGAATGAAAAACTGTTTTTT | CASSDGGASNEKLFF
TRBJ1-3 | NA | NA | TRBV28 | TGTGCCAGCACCCTTGGGGGGGATTCCTCTGGAAACACCATATATTTT | CASTLGGDSSGNTIYF
TRBJ1-2 | NA | once | TRBV18 | TGTGCCAGCTCAGAATTTAGGACGGAAGGCTCTGGCTACACCTTC | CASSEFRTEGSGYTF
TRBJ2-3 | NA | once | TRBV15 | TGTGCCACCAGCAGATCAGAGGGGCGCGCAGATACGCAGTATTTT | CATSRSEGRADTQYF
TRBJ1-4 | NA | NA | TRBV5-4 | TGTGCCAGCAGCTTGGGAGGTCTTAATGAAAAACTGTTTTTT | CASSLGGLNEKLFF
TRBJ1-2 | NA | NA | TRBV7-9 | TGTGCCAGCAGCTCACAGGGAATAGAGTATGGCTACACCTTC | CASSSQGIEYGYTF
TRBJ2-5 | TRBD1 | NA | TRBV18 | TGTGCCAGCTCAGCACGCAAGGGACAGGGGAAGTCAGAGACCCAGTACTTC | CASSARKGQGKSETQYF
TRBJ2-3 | NA | once | TRBV5-1 | TGCGCCAGCAGCTTGGGGGGGCTCACAGATACGCAGTATTTT | CASSLGGLTDTQYF
TRBJ2-3 | NA | NA | TRBV28 | TGTGCCAGCACCCTGGACTTAGCCACAGATACGCAGTATTTT | CASTLDLATDTQYF
TRBJ2-2 | TRBD2 | NA | TRBV5-1 | TGCGCCAGCGGGGAGGGACTAGCGGGAGACGGGGAGCTGTTTTTT | CASGEGLAGDGELFF
TRBJ2-7 | TRBD2 | NA | TRBV7-8 | TGTGCCAGCAGACCTAGCGGACCCTACGAGCAGTACTTC | CASRPSGPYEQYF
TRBJ1-2 | NA | NA | TRBV28 | TGTGCCAGCAGACCTATGGGACAAGGCGATCGGGGCTACACCTTC | CASRPMGQGDRGYTF